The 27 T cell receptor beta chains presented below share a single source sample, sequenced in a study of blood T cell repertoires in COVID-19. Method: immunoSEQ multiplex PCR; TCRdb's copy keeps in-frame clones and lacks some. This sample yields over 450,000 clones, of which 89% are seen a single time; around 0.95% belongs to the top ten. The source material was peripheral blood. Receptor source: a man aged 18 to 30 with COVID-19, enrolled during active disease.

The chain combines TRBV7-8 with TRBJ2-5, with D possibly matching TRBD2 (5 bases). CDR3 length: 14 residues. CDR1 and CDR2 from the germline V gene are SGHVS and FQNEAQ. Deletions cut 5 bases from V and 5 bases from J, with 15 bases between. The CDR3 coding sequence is TGTGCCAGCAGCCCAGAGGGAGTAGGGGAGACCCAGTACTTC. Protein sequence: CASSPEGVGETQYF.

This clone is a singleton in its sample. The CDR3, as DNA: TGTGCCAGCAGCTACCGGACTAGCGGGATAGAAGAGACCCAGTACTTC. Residues: CASSYRTSGIEETQYF. The V gene is TRBV7-6, the J gene TRBJ2-5; TRBD2 agrees at 12 bases. Germline CDR1 reads SGHVS; CDR2 reads FNYEAQ. The CDR3 contains 16 residues. Trimming took 4 bases from V and 3 from J; bases not matched to a gene: 6. The full variable domain, rest sourced from reference TRBV7-6 and TRBJ2-5, is GAGVSQSPRYKVTKRGQDVALRCDPISGHVSLYWYRQALGQGPEFLTYFNYEAQQDKSGLPNDRFSAERPEGSISTLTIQRTEQRDSAMYRCASSYRTSGIEETQYFGPGTRLLVL.

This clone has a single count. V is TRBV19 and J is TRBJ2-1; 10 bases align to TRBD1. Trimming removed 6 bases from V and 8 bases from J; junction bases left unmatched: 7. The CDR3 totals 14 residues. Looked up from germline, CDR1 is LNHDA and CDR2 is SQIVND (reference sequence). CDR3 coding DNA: TGTGCCAGTAGGACGACAGGGGGCAAGGATGAGCAGTTCTTC. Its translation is CASRTTGGKDEQFF. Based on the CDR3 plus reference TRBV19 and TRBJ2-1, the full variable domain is DGGITQSPKYLFRKEGQNVTLSCEQNLNHDAMYWYRQDPGQGLRLIYYSQIVNDFQKGDIAEGYSVSREKKESFPLTVTSAQKNPTAFYLCASRTTGGKDEQFFGPGTRLTVL.

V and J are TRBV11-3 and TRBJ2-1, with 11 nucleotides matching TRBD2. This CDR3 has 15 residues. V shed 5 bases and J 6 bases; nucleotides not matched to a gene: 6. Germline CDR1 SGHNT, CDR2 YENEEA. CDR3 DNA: TGTGCCAGCAGCACCATTACTAGCGGGGGCAATGAGCAGTTCTTC. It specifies CASSTITSGGNEQFF.

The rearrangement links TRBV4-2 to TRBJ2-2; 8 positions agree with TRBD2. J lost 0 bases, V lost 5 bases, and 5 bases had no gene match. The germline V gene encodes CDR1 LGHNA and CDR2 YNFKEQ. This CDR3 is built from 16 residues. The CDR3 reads CASSTAGVANTGELFF. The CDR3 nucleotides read TGTGCCAGCAGCACAGCGGGGGTTGCGAACACCGGGGAGCTGTTTTTT.

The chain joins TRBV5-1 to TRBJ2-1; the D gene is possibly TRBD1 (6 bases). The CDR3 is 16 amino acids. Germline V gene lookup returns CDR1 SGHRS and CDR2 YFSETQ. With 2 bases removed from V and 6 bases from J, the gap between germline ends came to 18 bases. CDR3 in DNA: TGCGCCAGCAGCTTTAGCTACGGACAGCGACTCAATGAGCAGTTCTTC. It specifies CASSFSYGQRLNEQFF.

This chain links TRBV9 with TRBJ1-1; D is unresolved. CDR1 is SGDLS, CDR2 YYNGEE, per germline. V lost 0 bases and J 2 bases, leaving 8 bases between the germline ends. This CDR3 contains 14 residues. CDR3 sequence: CASSVGKTNTEAFF. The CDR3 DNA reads TGTGCCAGCAGCGTAGGGAAGACTAACACTGAAGCTTTCTTT.

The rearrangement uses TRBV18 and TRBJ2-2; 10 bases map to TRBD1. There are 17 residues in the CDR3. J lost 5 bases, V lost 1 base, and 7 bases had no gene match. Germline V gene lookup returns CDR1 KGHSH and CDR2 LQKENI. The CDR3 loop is CASSPRQGAVATGELFF. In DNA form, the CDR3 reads TGTGCCAGCTCACCACGACAGGGGGCGGTTGCTACCGGGGAGCTGTTTTTT.

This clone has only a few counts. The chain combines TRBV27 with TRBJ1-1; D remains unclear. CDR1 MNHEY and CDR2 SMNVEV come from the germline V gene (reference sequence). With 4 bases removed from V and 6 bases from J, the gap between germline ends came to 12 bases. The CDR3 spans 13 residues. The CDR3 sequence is CASSWAGKAEAFF. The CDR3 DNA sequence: TGTGCCAGCAGTTGGGCAGGTAAAGCTGAAGCTTTCTTT.

This CDR3 is CATSESLRQGENTDTQYF. The CDR3 DNA reads TGTGCCACCAGTGAATCTTTACGACAGGGGGAAAACACAGATACGCAGTATTTT. V is TRBV24-1 and J is TRBJ2-3; 9 bases match TRBD1. J gave up 2 bases and V 4 bases, and 12 bases lay outside the gene matches. The CDR3 spans 18 residues. Germline CDR1 and CDR2: KGHDR and SFDVKD.

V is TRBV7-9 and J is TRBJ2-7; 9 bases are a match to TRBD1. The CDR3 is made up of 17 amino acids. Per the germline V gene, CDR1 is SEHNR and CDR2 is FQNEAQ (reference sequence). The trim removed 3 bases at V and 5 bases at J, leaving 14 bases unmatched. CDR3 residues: CASSLEWGDRALDEQYF. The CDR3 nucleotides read TGTGCCAGCAGCTTGGAATGGGGGGACAGGGCGCTGGACGAGCAGTACTTC.

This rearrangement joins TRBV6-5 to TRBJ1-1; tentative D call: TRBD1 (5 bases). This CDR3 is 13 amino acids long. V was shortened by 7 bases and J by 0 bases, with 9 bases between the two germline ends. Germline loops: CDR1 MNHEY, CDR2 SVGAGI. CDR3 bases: TGTGCCAGCAAGGCAGGGATGAACACTGAAGCTTTCTTT. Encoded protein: CASKAGMNTEAFF.

The CDR3 sequence is CSVRPRGLEQYF. The CDR3 bases are TGCAGCGTTCGCCCGCGGGGGCTCGAGCAGTACTTC. V usage is TRBV29-1 and J usage is TRBJ2-7; a possible D gene is TRBD2 (7 bases). CDR1 and CDR2 from the germline V gene are SQVTM and ANQGSEA. The CDR3 extends over 12 amino acids. V shed 5 bases and J shed 6 bases, with 14 bases lying between them.

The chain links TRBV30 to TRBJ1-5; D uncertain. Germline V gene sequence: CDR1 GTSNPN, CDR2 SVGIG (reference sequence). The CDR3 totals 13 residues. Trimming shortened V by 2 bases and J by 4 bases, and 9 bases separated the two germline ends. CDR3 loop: CAWSFRENQPQHF. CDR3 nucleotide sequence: TGTGCCTGGAGTTTCCGGGAGAATCAGCCCCAGCATTTT.

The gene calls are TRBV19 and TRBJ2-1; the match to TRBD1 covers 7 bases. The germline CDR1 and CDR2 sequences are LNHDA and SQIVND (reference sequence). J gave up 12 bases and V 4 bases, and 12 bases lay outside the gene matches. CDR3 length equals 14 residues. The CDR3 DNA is TGTGCCAGTAGTACGGGACAGCGACCAGAGGGGCAGTTCTTC. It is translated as CASSTGQRPEGQFF.

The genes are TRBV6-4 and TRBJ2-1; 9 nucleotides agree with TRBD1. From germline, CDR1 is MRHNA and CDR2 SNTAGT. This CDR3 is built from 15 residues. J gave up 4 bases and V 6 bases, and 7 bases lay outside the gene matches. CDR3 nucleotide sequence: TGTGCCAGCAGGGAGGACAGGGGAGGGTACAATGAGCAGTTCTTC. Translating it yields CASREDRGGYNEQFF.

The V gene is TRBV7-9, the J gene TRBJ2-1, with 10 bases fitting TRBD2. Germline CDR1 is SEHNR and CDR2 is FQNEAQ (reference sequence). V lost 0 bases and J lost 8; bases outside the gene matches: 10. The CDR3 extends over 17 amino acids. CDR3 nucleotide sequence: TGTGCCAGCAGCTTAGCGACAGCGGGGGGGAATATCGATGAGCAGTTCTTC. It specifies CASSLATAGGNIDEQFF. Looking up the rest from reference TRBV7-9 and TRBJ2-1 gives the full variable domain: DTGVSQNPRHKITKRGQNVTFRCDPISEHNRLYWYRQTLGQGPEFLTYFQNEAQLEKSRLLSDRFSAERPKGSFSTLEIQRTEQGDSAMYLCASSLATAGGNIDEQFFGPGTRLTVL.

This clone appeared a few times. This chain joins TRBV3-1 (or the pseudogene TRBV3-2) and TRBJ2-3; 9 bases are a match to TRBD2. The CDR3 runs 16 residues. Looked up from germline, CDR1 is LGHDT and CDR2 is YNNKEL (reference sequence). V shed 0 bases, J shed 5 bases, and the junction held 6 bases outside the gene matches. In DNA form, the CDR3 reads TGTGCCAGCAGCCAAGATCCTAGCGGGATGATAGATACGCAGTATTTT. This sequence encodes CASSQDPSGMIDTQYF.

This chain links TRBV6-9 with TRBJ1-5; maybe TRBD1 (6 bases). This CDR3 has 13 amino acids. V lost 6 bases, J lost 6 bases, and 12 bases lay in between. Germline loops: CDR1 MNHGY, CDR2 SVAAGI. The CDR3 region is CASSLGGAQPQHF. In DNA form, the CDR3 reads TGTGCCAGCAGCCTAGGGGGGGCTCAGCCCCAGCATTTT.

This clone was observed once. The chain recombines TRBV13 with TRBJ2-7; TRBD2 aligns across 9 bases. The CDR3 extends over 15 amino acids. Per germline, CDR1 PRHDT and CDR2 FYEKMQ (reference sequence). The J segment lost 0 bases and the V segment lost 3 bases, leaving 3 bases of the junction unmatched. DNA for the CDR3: TGTGCCAGCAGCTTCACTAGCGGGCCCTCCTACGAGCAGTACTTC. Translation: CASSFTSGPSYEQYF.

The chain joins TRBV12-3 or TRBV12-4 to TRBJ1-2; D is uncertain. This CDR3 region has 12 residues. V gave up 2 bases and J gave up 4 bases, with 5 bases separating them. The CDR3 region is CASSLTVYGYTF. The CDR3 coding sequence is TGTGCCAGCAGTTTAACGGTCTATGGCTACACCTTC.

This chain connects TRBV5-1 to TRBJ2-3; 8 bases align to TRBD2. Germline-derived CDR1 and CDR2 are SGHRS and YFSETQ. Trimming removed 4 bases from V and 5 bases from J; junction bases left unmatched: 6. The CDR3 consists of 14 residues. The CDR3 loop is CASSPAGVQDTQYF. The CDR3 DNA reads TGCGCCAGCAGCCCAGCGGGAGTCCAAGATACGCAGTATTTT. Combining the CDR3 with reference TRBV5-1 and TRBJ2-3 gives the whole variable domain KAGVTQTPRYLIKTRGQQVTLSCSPISGHRSVSWYQQTPGQGLQFLFEYFSETQRNKGNFPGRFSGRQFSNSRSEMNVSTLELGDSALYLCASSPAGVQDTQYFGPGTRLTVL.

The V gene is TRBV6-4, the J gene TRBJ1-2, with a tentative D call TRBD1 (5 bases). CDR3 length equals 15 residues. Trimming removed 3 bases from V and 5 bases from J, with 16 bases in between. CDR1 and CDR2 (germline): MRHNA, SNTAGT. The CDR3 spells CASSEVGGRTYGYTF. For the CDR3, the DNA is TGTGCCAGCAGTGAAGTGGGGGGACGGACTTATGGCTACACCTTC.

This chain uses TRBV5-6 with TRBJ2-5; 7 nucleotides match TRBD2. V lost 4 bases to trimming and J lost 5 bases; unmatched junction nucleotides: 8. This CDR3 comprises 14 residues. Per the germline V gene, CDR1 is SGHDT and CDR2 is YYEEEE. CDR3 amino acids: CASSKAGTTETQYF. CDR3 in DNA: TGTGCCAGCAGCAAAGCCGGGACTACCGAGACCCAGTACTTC.

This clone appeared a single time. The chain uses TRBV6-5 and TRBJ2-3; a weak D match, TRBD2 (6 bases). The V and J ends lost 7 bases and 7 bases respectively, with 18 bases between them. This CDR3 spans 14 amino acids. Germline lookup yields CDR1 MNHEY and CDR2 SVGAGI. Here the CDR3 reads CASTRRGQTYTQYF. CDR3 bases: TGTGCCAGCACCCGGAGGGGCCAAACATATACGCAGTATTTT.

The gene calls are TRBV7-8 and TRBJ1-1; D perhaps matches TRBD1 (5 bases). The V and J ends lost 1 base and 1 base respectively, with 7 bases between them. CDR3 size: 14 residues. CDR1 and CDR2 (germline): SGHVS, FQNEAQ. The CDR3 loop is CASSLGQGNTEAFF. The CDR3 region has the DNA TGTGCCAGCAGCTTAGGGCAGGGGAACACTGAAGCTTTCTTT.

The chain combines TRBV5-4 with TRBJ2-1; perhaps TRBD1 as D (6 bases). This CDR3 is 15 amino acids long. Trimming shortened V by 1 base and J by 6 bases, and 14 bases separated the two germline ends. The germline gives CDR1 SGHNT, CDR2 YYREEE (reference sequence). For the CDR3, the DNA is TGTGCCAGCAGCTTGAGGACAGTAGGAGCCAATGAGCAGTTCTTC. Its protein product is CASSLRTVGANEQFF.